These 20 T cell receptor beta chains came from one sample sequenced in a study of OX40 agonist ivuxolimab in advanced cancers. TCRdb's copy holds only in-frame clones and misses some; the assay was immunoSEQ multiplex PCR. The sample yields tens of thousands of clones, around 89% seen once. The sample in question was CD4+ or CD8+ T cells sorted from blood, obtained in a trial of the OX40 agonist ivuxolimab. The receptor set was obtained from an adult with an advanced solid tumor such as melanoma, head and neck, liver or kidney cancer.

The V gene is TRBV4-1, the J gene TRBJ2-7, with D uncertain. V was clipped by 6 bases and J by 4 bases, with 10 bases between them. The germline V gene has CDR1 MGHRA and CDR2 YSYEKL. CDR3 size: 12 residues. The CDR3 here is CASRGSGYEQYF. The CDR3 coding sequence is TGCGCCAGCAGAGGTAGTGGGTACGAGCAGTACTTC.

The V call is TRBV6-5, the J call TRBJ2-7; 7 nucleotides align to TRBD1. Germline V CDR1 and CDR2: MNHEY, SVGAGI. The CDR3 spans 16 residues. Losses at the gene ends were 4 bases for V and 2 bases for J; bases not matched to a gene: 11. The CDR3 DNA reads as TGTGCCAGCAGTTCCCTCTCACGGGACAGAACCTACGAGCAGTACTTC. Encoded protein: CASSSLSRDRTYEQYF.

V and J are TRBV28 and TRBJ2-7, with 7 bases lining up with TRBD2. V was clipped by 2 bases and J by 3 bases; unmatched bases: 1. The CDR3 extends over 13 amino acids. Germline values: CDR1 MDHEN, CDR2 SYDVKM. CDR3 in amino acids: CASSLIAGYEQYF. DNA for the CDR3: TGTGCCAGCAGTTTAATAGCGGGCTACGAGCAGTACTTC.

The chain joins TRBV27 to TRBJ1-2; tentatively, D is TRBD1 (5 bases). The V and J ends lost 10 bases and 6 bases respectively, with 21 bases between them. CDR1 and CDR2 from the germline V gene are MNHEY and SMNVEV (reference sequence). The CDR3 is 14 residues long. CDR3 loop: CAIWDGRLADGYTF. CDR3 DNA: TGTGCCATATGGGACGGACGTTTGGCGGATGGCTACACCTTC.

This chain joins TRBV27 and TRBJ1-4, with D possibly TRBD1 on 5 matching bases. In germline, CDR1 is MNHEY, CDR2 SMNVEV (reference sequence). This CDR3 region has 16 residues. The germline V and J ends were trimmed by 2 bases and 2 bases, with 12 bases remaining between them. The CDR3 spells CASSLVGGGTNEKLFF. For the CDR3, the DNA is TGTGCCAGCAGTTTAGTGGGGGGTGGGACTAATGAAAAACTGTTTTTT.

This clone was detected a few times. The CDR3 spells CASREQGGLNSPLHF. The CDR3, as DNA: TGCGCCAGCAGGGAGCAGGGAGGACTCAATTCACCCCTCCACTTT. This rearrangement joins TRBV10-2 to TRBJ1-6, with D perhaps TRBD1 (5 bases). Trimming took off 6 bases at V and 7 bases at J, with 16 bases between the two ends. The CDR3 is 15 amino acids. Germline loops: CDR1 WSHSY, CDR2 SAAADI.

Written as DNA, the CDR3 is TGCAGCGTTGAACCTTCGGGACAGGGATATGGCTACACCTTC. This codes for CSVEPSGQGYGYTF. The gene calls are TRBV29-1 and TRBJ1-2, with 9 bases aligning to TRBD1. The CDR3 extends over 14 amino acids. The V segment lost 2 bases and the J segment 5 bases; nucleotides outside the gene matches: 6. Germline V lookup: CDR1 SQVTM, CDR2 ANQGSEA.

The DNA of the CDR3 is TGTGCCAGCAGTCCAGCGGGAGTTCACACCGGGGAGCTGTTTTTT. Residues: CASSPAGVHTGELFF. The V call is TRBV6-5, the J call TRBJ2-2, with 8 bases fitting TRBD2. Looked up from germline, CDR1 is MNHEY and CDR2 is SVGAGI. J gave up 3 bases and V 5 bases, and 5 bases lay outside the gene matches. The CDR3 spans 15 residues.

In its sample, this clone was seen once. This rearrangement joins TRBV6-1 to TRBJ1-5; possible D gene TRBD1, 5 bases. CDR1 and CDR2 (germline): MNHNS, SASEGT. There are 15 residues in the CDR3. Trimming cost V 4 bases and J 2 bases, with 12 bases left between them. For the CDR3, the DNA is TGTGCCAGCAGTGGAAGAAGGGGCGGCAATCAGCCCCAGCATTTT. Amino acid sequence: CASSGRRGGNQPQHF.

The gene calls are TRBV6-1 and TRBJ2-2; D is unclear. CDR3 length equals 16 residues. The germline V and J ends were trimmed by 2 bases and 0 bases, with 10 bases remaining between them. Germline V gene sequence: CDR1 MNHNS, CDR2 SASEGT. DNA for the CDR3: TGTGCCAGCAGTGAACTTGCCAGGTCGAACACCGGGGAGCTGTTTTTT. It translates to CASSELARSNTGELFF.

V and J are TRBV11-2 and TRBJ1-1; D not resolved. V lost 1 base to trimming and J lost 3 bases, with 15 bases between them. This CDR3 is 16 amino acids long. The germline V gene encodes CDR1 SGHAT and CDR2 FQNNGV. The CDR3 DNA follows: TGTGCCAGCAGCTTAGGTGCGTCCTTCGGGTACACTGAAGCTTTCTTT. This encodes CASSLGASFGYTEAFF.

This chain links TRBV5-1 with TRBJ2-3; D might be TRBD1 (5 bases). V was shortened by 1 base and J by 8 bases, with 17 bases between the two germline ends. CDR3 length: 15 residues. In germline, CDR1 is SGHRS, CDR2 YFSETQ. This CDR3 reads CASSLPGNQGGTQYF. CDR3 sequence (DNA): TGCGCCAGCAGCTTGCCAGGGAACCAGGGTGGTACGCAGTATTTT.

The gene calls are TRBV10-3 and TRBJ2-1, with 9 bases identical to TRBD2. V lost 10 bases, J lost 0 bases, and 10 bases stayed unmatched. Germline V gives CDR1 ENHRY, CDR2 SYGVKD. The CDR3 sequence is 16 residues long. The CDR3 here is CATVAGEGSSYNEQFF. In DNA, the CDR3 is TGTGCCACTGTAGCGGGAGAAGGGAGCTCCTACAATGAGCAGTTCTTC.

The chain couples TRBV7-6 to TRBJ2-2; 10 bases align to TRBD1. V dropped 5 bases and J dropped 4; count of bases not matched to a gene: 4. From germline, CDR1 is SGHVS and CDR2 FNYEAQ. This CDR3 comprises 15 residues. The DNA for the CDR3 is TGTGCCAGCAGCCGGGACAGGGGAGGCACCGGGGAGCTGTTTTTT. Protein sequence: CASSRDRGGTGELFF.

This chain uses TRBV4-1 with TRBJ1-1; perhaps TRBD1 as D (5 bases). This CDR3 contains 13 residues. Germline CDR1 MGHRA, CDR2 YSYEKL. The V end lost 5 bases, the J end lost 1 base, and 8 bases lay between the germline ends. The CDR3 is CASSTTGNTEAFF. The CDR3 bases are TGCGCCAGCAGCACTACAGGGAACACTGAAGCTTTCTTT.

The chain carries TRBV2 and TRBJ2-7, with D perhaps TRBD1 (6 bases). Trimming removed 3 bases at V and 4 bases at J, with 22 bases between. Germline CDR1 is SNHLY and CDR2 is FYNNEI. The CDR3 is 17 amino acids. CDR3 coding DNA: TGTGCCAGCAGTGACACCTACCGGGACACCCGGAGATACGAGCAGTACTTC. This codes for CASSDTYRDTRRYEQYF.

The chain combines TRBV6-5 with TRBJ1-2; perhaps TRBD1 as D (6 bases). V lost 10 bases and J lost 5, with 17 bases in between. Germline V gene sequence: CDR1 MNHEY, CDR2 SVGAGI. The CDR3 sequence is 13 residues long. As DNA, the CDR3 is TGTGCCACCAACGAGGGGGTAGGATATGGCTACACCTTC. This codes for CATNEGVGYGYTF.

A few counts support this clone. V usage is TRBV16 and J usage is TRBJ1-1; no firm D call. V dropped 0 bases and J dropped 0 bases, with 11 bases sitting between them. Germline V CDR1 and CDR2: KGHSY, FQNENV. The CDR3 spans 16 residues. DNA of the CDR3: TGTGCCAGCAGCCAATCGGGCGGAACTCTGAACACTGAAGCTTTCTTT. As protein: CASSQSGGTLNTEAFF.

J is TRBJ2-5 and V is TRBV27; D is undetermined. CDR1 is MNHEY and CDR2 is SMNVEV in the germline V gene (reference sequence). Trimming took off 6 bases at V and 1 base at J, with 6 bases between the two ends. The CDR3 covers 12 residues. CDR3 sequence: CASSDFQETQYF. DNA for the CDR3: TGTGCCAGCAGCGATTTCCAAGAGACCCAGTACTTC.

The chain employs TRBV19 and TRBJ1-1; 7 nucleotides align to TRBD1. This CDR3 has 13 amino acids. V lost 6 bases to trimming and J lost 4 bases; unmatched junction nucleotides: 5. From germline, CDR1 is LNHDA and CDR2 SQIVND (reference sequence). CDR3 in amino acids: CASRYRGGTEAFF. The CDR3 bases are TGTGCCAGTAGATACAGGGGCGGCACTGAAGCTTTCTTT.